This is a list of T cell receptor beta chains from one sample in a study of cytomegalovirus exposure and HLA in healthy donors. Method: immunoSEQ multiplex PCR; TCRdb's copy keeps in-frame clones and lacks some. Counted here are 150,000 to 200,000 clones, about 13% occurring once; the ten biggest clones make up approximately 7.8%. The sequenced sample consisted of PBMCs. These receptors were collected from a man aged 50 or older in good health and CMV-seropositive. Both conserved end residues are part of each CDR3.

J,V,CDR3
TRBJ2-5,TRBV7-9,CASSLPQTGALKTQYF
TRBJ2-7,TRBV6-1,CASTKTGAYEQYF
TRBJ1-1,TRBV7-2,CASRPRSGVNTEAFF
TRBJ1-6,TRBV11-2,CASSPYTSSYNSPLHF
TRBJ1-5,TRBV6-5,CASSGLGTGHQPQHF
TRBJ2-1,TRBV6-1,CASSETDSEQFF
TRBJ1-2,TRBV7-9,CASTSGGAPGYTF
TRBJ1-5,TRBV5-1,CASSLGTSTPNQPQHF
TRBJ1-1,TRBV19,CASKDEWTGRRTEAFF
TRBJ1-1,TRBV9,CASSVDGVGTEAFF
TRBJ1-1,TRBV30,CAWEGGDTEAFF
TRBJ1-2,TRBV6-5,CASSVAVNYGYTF
TRBJ1-5,TRBV5-1,CASRSGTGRNQPQHF
TRBJ2-5,TRBV19,CASSATSHETQYF
TRBJ2-1,TRBV29-1,CSGYELAGVSYNEQFF
TRBJ1-1,TRBV7-2,CASSRDSYTEAFF
TRBJ2-6,TRBV10-3,CAISPSAVLSGANVLTF
TRBJ2-4,TRBV7-2,CASSPFNDRGRNIQYF
TRBJ2-1,TRBV5-1,CASSLGSSYNEQFF
TRBJ1-1,TRBV7-9,CASSLGAFPARGAFF
TRBJ1-3,TRBV4-3,CASSQDPMRSFSGNTIYF
TRBJ1-2,TRBV19,CASNPGQLTYYGYTF
TRBJ1-5,TRBV2,CASRTESQQPQHF
TRBJ2-6,TRBV7-3,CASSLSPAGAGANVLTF
TRBJ2-2,TRBV5-6,CASSLGGRANTGELFF
TRBJ1-3,TRBV27,CASAFTGDSGNTIYF
TRBJ1-4,TRBV9,CASSAQGAGEKLFF
TRBJ1-2,TRBV6-1,CASSDGTGLYGYTF
TRBJ2-7,TRBV11-3,CASRAGPSSYEQYF
TRBJ1-6,TRBV4-3,CASSRGKAGNSPLHF
TRBJ1-1,TRBV2,CASSEALRGSAEAFF
TRBJ1-1,TRBV11-3,CASSQQGMNTEAFF
TRBJ1-5,TRBV27,CASSYRGSGQPQHF
TRBJ2-4,TRBV4-3,CASSQDPRNIQYF
TRBJ2-2,TRBV4-3,CASSQAPGGGRVTGELFF
TRBJ1-5,TRBV10-3,CAISSRDTYQPQHF
TRBJ1-4,TRBV5-6,CASSWTGQVNEKLFF
TRBJ2-3,TRBV5-1,CASSVPGTDTQYF
TRBJ1-1,TRBV7-2,CATKLISGGGTEAFF
TRBJ1-1,TRBV6-5,CASSYSSTGLEAFF
TRBJ1-1,TRBV5-5,CASSLVVNPDRGNTEAFF
TRBJ1-2,TRBV4-3,CASSQDWAPYGYTF